This is a list of T cell receptor beta chains from one sample in a study of blood T cell repertoires in COVID-19. Repertoires were generated with immunoSEQ multiplex PCR, while TCRdb's copy carries only in-frame clones and drops some. Of approximately 140,000 clones in the sample, over 75% were seen once. The specimen was peripheral blood. These receptors were taken from a man in his sixties with active or convalescent COVID-19. CDR3s include the opening cysteine and the closing phenylalanine or tryptophan. D genes are given only for firm matches. Some rows mark clone size as missing; the rest say once, few, many or name a class of expanded clone.

-,-,TRBJ1-5,14,TRBV19,TGTGCCAGTGAATTCGGACAGCACAATCAGCCCCAGCATTTT,CASEFGQHNQPQHF
-,-,TRBJ2-1,16,TRBV28,TGTGCCAGCAGTTTATCAGGAGCACAGGGCCGCGATGAGCAGTTCTTC,CASSLSGAQGRDEQFF
-,-,TRBJ2-3,15,TRBV7-3,TGTGCCAGCAGCTTAACTGCTAGGGACTCAGATACGCAGTATTTT,CASSLTARDSDTQYF
-,-,TRBJ1-2,13,TRBV27,TGTGCCAGCAGCCCGACAAGGAGGGCTGGCTACACCTTC,CASSPTRRAGYTF
-,-,TRBJ2-1,10,TRBV20-1,TGCAGTGCTACGGGACTTCAGCAGTTCTTC,CSATGLQQFF
TRBD1,-,TRBJ1-2,17,TRBV7-2,TGTGCCAGCAGCCCAAGAGGCACAGGGGGCACAATGTATGGCTACACCTTC,CASSPRGTGGTMYGYTF
TRBD2,-,TRBJ2-1,14,TRBV2,TGTGCCAGCGCAGCGGGGAGCTCCTACAATGAGCAGTTCTTC,CASAAGSSYNEQFF
-,-,TRBJ2-1,12,TRBV4-3,TGCGCCAGCAGCCCGGACTTCAATGAGCAGTTCTTC,CASSPDFNEQFF
-,once,TRBJ1-1,13,TRBV11-3,TGTGCCAGCAGCTTAAGGGGCCGCACTGAAGCTTTCTTT,CASSLRGRTEAFF
-,few,TRBJ2-3,16,TRBV4-2,TGTGCCAGCAGCCAAGATGAGAGTACTGGCACAGATACGCAGTATTTT,CASSQDESTGTDTQYF
-,-,TRBJ2-5,13,TRBV28,TGTGCCAGCAAGGGCCAGGAGGAAGAGACCCAGTACTTC,CASKGQEEETQYF